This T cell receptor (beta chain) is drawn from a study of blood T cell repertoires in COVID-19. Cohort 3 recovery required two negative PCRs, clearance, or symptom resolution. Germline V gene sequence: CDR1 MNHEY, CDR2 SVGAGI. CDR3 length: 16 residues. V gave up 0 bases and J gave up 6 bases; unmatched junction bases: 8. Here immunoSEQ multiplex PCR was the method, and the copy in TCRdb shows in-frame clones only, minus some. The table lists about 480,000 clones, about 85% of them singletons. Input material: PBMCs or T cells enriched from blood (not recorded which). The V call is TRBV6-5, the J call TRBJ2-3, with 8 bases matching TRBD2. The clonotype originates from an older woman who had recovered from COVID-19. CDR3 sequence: CASSYSWGTGGDTQYF. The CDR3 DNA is TGTGCCAGCAGTTACTCTTGGGGGACGGGAGGGGATACGCAGTATTTT.